Listed below are T cell receptor beta chains from one sample, sequenced in a study of identical twins. A single record per CDR3 protein comes from TCRdb applying MiXCR to the 5' RACE reads. The repertoire holds hundreds of thousands of distinct CDR3 sequences, around 20% seen once, with 4% to 5.5% in the top ten. Another study also made use of these data, one on T cells expressing NK-cell markers.

Sequenced input: PBMCs. The receptors stem from a woman aged 18 to 35 in good health. The CDR3 runs from the conserved cysteine through the conserved F or W. D genes are given only for firm matches. The size field is filled for only some rows; it gives once, few, many or a size class.

V,J,size,D,DNA,CDR3
TRBV20-1,TRBJ2-1,few,TRBD2,TGCAGTGCTAGTGGGCTAGCGGGAGCAGATGAGCAGTTCTTC,CSASGLAGADEQFF
TRBV7-9,TRBJ1-2,.,.,TGTGCCAGCAGCCCGCGGGGGCATGGCTACACCTTC,CASSPRGHGYTF
TRBV12-3/TRBV12-4,TRBJ2-5,few,.,TGTGCCAGCAGCCCGTCACTCCTCCAAGAGACCCAGTACTTC,CASSPSLLQETQYF
TRBV20-1,TRBJ2-5,many,TRBD2,TGCAGTGCCCTACTAGCGGGGGGGACACAGGGGAAGACCCAGTACTTC,CSALLAGGTQGKTQYF
TRBV12-3/TRBV12-4,TRBJ2-1,.,.,TGTGCCAGCACAGAGTTCTACAATGAGCAGTTCTTC,CASTEFYNEQFF
TRBV6-5,TRBJ1-1,few,.,TGTGCCAGCAGTTATGGGGGTCCGAACACTGAAGCTTTCTTT,CASSYGGPNTEAFF
TRBV7-9,TRBJ2-1,.,TRBD2,TGTGCCAGCAGCCCAGCTCTAGCGGGAGCAATCGGGGTCTTC,CASSPALAGAIGVF
TRBV6-2/TRBV6-3,TRBJ1-1,.,.,TGTGCCAGCAGCCGGAGGGGTCGGGACACTGAAGCTTTCTTT,CASSRRGRDTEAFF
TRBV12-3/TRBV12-4,TRBJ2-1,few,TRBD2,TGTGCCACCGTACTAGCGGGAGGTCTCAATGAGCAGTTCTTC,CATVLAGGLNEQFF
TRBV20-1,TRBJ2-1,.,TRBD2,TGCAGTGCCGCGGACAGCGGGAGTCGGTCCTACAATGAGCAGTTCTTC,CSAADSGSRSYNEQFF
TRBV6-5,TRBJ1-3,.,.,TGTGCCAGCAGTTACTCGTACCCGGGTTTAGGAAGTGGAAACACCATATATTTT,CASSYSYPGLGSGNTIYF